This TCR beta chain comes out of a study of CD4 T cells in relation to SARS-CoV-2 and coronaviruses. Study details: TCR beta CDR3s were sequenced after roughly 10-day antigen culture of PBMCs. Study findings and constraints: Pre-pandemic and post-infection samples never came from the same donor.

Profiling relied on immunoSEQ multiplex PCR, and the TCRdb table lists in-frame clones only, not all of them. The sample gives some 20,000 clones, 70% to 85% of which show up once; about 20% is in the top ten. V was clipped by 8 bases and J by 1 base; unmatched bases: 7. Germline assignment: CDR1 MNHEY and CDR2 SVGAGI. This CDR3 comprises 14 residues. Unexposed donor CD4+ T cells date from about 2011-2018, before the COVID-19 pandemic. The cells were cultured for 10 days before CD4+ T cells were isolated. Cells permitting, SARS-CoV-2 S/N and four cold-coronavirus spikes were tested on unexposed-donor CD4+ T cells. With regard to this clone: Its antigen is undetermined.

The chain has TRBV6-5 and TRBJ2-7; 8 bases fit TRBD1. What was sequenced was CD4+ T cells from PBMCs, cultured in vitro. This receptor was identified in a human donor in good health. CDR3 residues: CASPDRVGSYEQYF. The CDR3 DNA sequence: TGTGCCAGCCCGGACAGGGTGGGATCCTACGAGCAGTACTTC.